Listed below are T cell receptor beta chains from one sample, sequenced in a study of CD8+ T cells in alopecia areata. Clones were read by immunoSEQ multiplex PCR, and TCRdb kept only the in-frame ones, dropping some. The sample has 150,000 or so clones, about 89% seen once. Sample: CD8+ T cells sorted from blood, taken at week 0. These receptors were collected from a human donor with alopecia areata. Both conserved end residues are part of each CDR3. Fields, in order: V gene, clone size, J gene, D gene, CDR3 DNA, CDR3 protein. The D gene is left open where the match is weak. Only some rows state a clone size, as once, few, many or a class for expanded clones.

TRBV11-2	-	TRBJ2-7	-	TGTGCCAGCAGCCTCTCAGGAGGAACGGACAGCCTCTACGAGCAGTACTTC	CASSLSGGTDSLYEQYF
TRBV7-6	-	TRBJ2-3	TRBD2	TGTGCCAGCAGCTTCCCAGCGGGAGGGGCAGATACGCAGTATTTT	CASSFPAGGADTQYF
TRBV7-8	-	TRBJ2-3	-	TGTGCCAGCCAAACCCACCTCACAGATACGCAGTATTTT	CASQTHLTDTQYF
TRBV7-7	few	TRBJ2-1	TRBD1	TGTGCTAGCAGCTTAAGGACAGGCCCCAGCTCCTACAATGAGCAGTTCTTC	CASSLRTGPSSYNEQFF
TRBV29-1	-	TRBJ2-1	-	TGCAGCGTTGAAGATGACCAGATGCGGGCCTACAATGAGCAGTTCTTC	CSVEDDQMRAYNEQFF
TRBV27	once	TRBJ2-7	TRBD2	TGTGCCAGCGCCCCGGCGGGGGACCTGACTAGAGAGCAGTACTTC	CASAPAGDLTREQYF
TRBV4-1	once	TRBJ2-1	TRBD1	TGCGCCAGCAGCCAAGAGGGGACAGTCGACAATGAGCAGTTCTTC	CASSQEGTVDNEQFF
TRBV5-1	-	TRBJ2-1	-	TGCGCCAGCGAGGAAGGCGTTGGCTCCTACAATGAGCAGTTCTTC	CASEEGVGSYNEQFF
TRBV6-5	few	TRBJ2-7	-	TGTGCCAGCAGTTACTCAACAGACTACGAGCAGTACTTC	CASSYSTDYEQYF
TRBV4-2	-	TRBJ2-2	TRBD1	TGTGCCAGCAGCCAAGATCCCCCAGGGGGCTACACCGGGGAGCTGTTTTTT	CASSQDPPGGYTGELFF
TRBV25-1	-	TRBJ1-1	TRBD1	TGTGCCAGCATCGGACAGGATAACACTGAAGCTTTCTTT	CASIGQDNTEAFF
TRBV25-1	-	TRBJ2-2	TRBD1	TGTGCCAGCAGGGGGACAGGGGACAACACCGGGGAGCTGTTTTTT	CASRGTGDNTGELFF
TRBV5-4	-	TRBJ1-1	-	TGTGCCAGCAGCTTGGAAACTGAAGCTTTCTTT	CASSLETEAFF
TRBV9	-	TRBJ2-3	-	TGTGCCAGCAGCGTAGGGTCTTACGCAGATACGCAGTATTTT	CASSVGSYADTQYF
TRBV29-1	once	TRBJ2-2	-	TGCAGCGTAAAAAATTGGGACACCGGGGAGCTGTTTTTT	CSVKNWDTGELFF
TRBV5-8	-	TRBJ2-5	TRBD1	TGTGCCAGCAGTCCACAACAGGGGCGCAGGGAGACCCAGTACTTC	CASSPQQGRRETQYF
TRBV2	-	TRBJ1-2	-	TGTGCCAGCATGAAACGGGACTATGGCTACACCTTC	CASMKRDYGYTF
TRBV14	-	TRBJ2-2	TRBD2	TGTGCCAGCAGTATAGCGGGAGTCGACGGGGAGCTGTTTTTT	CASSIAGVDGELFF
TRBV5-1	-	TRBJ2-1	-	TGCGCCAGCAGCTTGGTCTATTGGACAGTCAATGAGCAGTTCTTC	CASSLVYWTVNEQFF
TRBV5-1	-	TRBJ2-1	TRBD2	TGCGCCAGCAGCCTAGGACTAGACTTTAATGAGCAGTTCTTC	CASSLGLDFNEQFF
TRBV9	-	TRBJ2-1	-	TGTGCCAGCAGCGTAGATGGGGGCGGTGAGCAGTTCTTC	CASSVDGGGEQFF
TRBV7-9	-	TRBJ2-7	-	TGTGCCAGCAGCCTCAGCTCCTACGAGCAGTACTTC	CASSLSSYEQYF
TRBV5-4	-	TRBJ2-7	TRBD2	TGTGCCAGCAGCTCGGGACTAGCGGGGGCCTACGAGCAGTACTTC	CASSSGLAGAYEQYF
TRBV29-1	-	TRBJ2-7	-	TGCAGCTCATGGGACGAGTCCTACGAGCAGTACTTC	CSSWDESYEQYF
TRBV6-5	-	TRBJ2-1	TRBD2	TGTGCCAGCAGTTACGTCGGGAGGGCCGCTGAGCAGTTCTTC	CASSYVGRAAEQFF
TRBV9	-	TRBJ2-7	TRBD1	TGTGCCAGCAGCGCGGGGACAGGGTTTGACGAGCAGTACTTC	CASSAGTGFDEQYF
TRBV6-5	once	TRBJ1-1	-	TGTGCCAGTAACCTGGGACAGAACACTGAAGCTTTCTTT	CASNLGQNTEAFF
TRBV11-2	-	TRBJ2-3	-	TGTGCCAGCAGCTTAGGCGGAGGCACAGATACGCAGTATTTT	CASSLGGGTDTQYF
TRBV6-5	-	TRBJ1-4	-	TGTGCCAGCAGTTACTCGGGCGAGGAAAAACTGTTTTTT	CASSYSGEEKLFF
TRBV13	few	TRBJ2-1	-	TGTGCCAGCAGCTTAGTAGGGTCGGGTTACAATGAGCAGTTCTTC	CASSLVGSGYNEQFF
TRBV5-6	-	TRBJ2-7	TRBD1	TGTGCCAGCAGCGGGACCGGGACAGAGCCCACCTACGAGCAGTACTTC	CASSGTGTEPTYEQYF
TRBV7-2	-	TRBJ1-1	TRBD1	TGTGCCAGCAGCTACGCGGCCGGGACAGGGAACACTGAAGCTTTCTTT	CASSYAAGTGNTEAFF